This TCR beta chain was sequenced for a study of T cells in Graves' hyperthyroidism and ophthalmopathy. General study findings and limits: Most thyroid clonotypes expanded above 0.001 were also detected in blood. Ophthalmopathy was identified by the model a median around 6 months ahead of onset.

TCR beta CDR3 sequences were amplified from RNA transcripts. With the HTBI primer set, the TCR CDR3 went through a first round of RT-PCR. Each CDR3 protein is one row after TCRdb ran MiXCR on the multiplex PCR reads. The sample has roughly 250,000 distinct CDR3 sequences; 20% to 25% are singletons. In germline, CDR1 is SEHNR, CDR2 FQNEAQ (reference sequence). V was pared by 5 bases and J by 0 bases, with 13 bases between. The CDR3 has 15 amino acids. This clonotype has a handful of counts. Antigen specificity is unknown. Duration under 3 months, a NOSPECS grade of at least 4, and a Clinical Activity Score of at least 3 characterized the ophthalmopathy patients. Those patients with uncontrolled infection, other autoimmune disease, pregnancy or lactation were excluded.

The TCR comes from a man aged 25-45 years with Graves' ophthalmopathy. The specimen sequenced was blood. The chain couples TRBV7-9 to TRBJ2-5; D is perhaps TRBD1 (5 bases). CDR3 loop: CASSGALADQETQYF. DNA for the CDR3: TGTGCCAGCAGCGGGGCTCTGGCGGACCAAGAGACCCAGTACTTC.